This T cell receptor (beta chain) appears in the sequencing data of a study of control samples from healthy donors and cancer patients. V gave up 5 bases and J gave up 10 bases; unmatched junction bases: 7. The CDR3 loop spans 12 amino acids. Germline-derived CDR1 and CDR2 are PRHDT and FYEKMQ (reference sequence). Clones were read by immunoSEQ multiplex PCR, and TCRdb kept only the in-frame ones, dropping some. The table includes about 94,000 clones, 75% to 95% detected once. The sequencing input was blood. V and J are TRBV13 and TRBJ1-2, with 7 bases aligning to TRBD1. The receptor was isolated from a woman between 18 and 30 years old in good health. The CDR3 loop is CASSRRQGDYTF. DNA of the CDR3: TGTGCCAGCAGCCGCAGACAGGGTGACTACACCTTC.